Given below is one T cell receptor beta chain in context. CDR3 length: 15 amino acids. V lost 6 bases to trimming and J lost 3 bases; unmatched junction nucleotides: 8. Germline V gene data show CDR1 as MNHEY and CDR2 as SVGAGI. This record comes from a study of blood T cell repertoires in COVID-19. Study-level background: Researchers got acute and convalescent COVID-19 samples from the United States, Italy and Spain. Nucleic acid was either cDNA or gDNA, and it came from T cells, B-cell-depleted T cells, or PBMCs.

Seattle patients were enrolled during active infection and followed longitudinally. Per the original data handling: Estimated nucleated cell counts came from reference gene primer amplification. The data were produced by immunoSEQ multiplex PCR, yet TCRdb's version contains in-frame clones alone and is incomplete. V, J and clone size are those of that table, while D and trimming were read from the DNA. Among some 130,000 clones, approximately 86% were seen once, and the ten largest hold over 10%. V is TRBV6-5 and J is TRBJ1-5, with 7 bases matching TRBD1. Sequencing used peripheral blood. The TCR originated in a woman between 70 and 85 years old with COVID-19, enrolled during active disease. CDR3 DNA: TGTGCCAGCAGGGTGAACAGGGGTAACAATCAGCCCCAGCATTTT. The encoded protein is CASRVNRGNNQPQHF.